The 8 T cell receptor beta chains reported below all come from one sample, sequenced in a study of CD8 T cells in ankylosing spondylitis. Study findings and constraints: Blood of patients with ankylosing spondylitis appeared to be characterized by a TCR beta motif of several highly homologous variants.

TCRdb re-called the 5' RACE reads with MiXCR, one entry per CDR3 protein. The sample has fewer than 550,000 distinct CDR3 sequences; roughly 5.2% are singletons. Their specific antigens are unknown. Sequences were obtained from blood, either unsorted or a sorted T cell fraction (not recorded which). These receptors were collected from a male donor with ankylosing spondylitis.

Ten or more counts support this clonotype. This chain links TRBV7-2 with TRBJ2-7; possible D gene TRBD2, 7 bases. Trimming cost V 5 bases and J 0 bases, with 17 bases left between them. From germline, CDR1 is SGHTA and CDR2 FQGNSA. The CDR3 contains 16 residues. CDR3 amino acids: CASSRGGGGSSYEQYF. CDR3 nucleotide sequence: TGTGCCAGCAGCCGCGGGGGAGGGGGGAGCTCCTACGAGCAGTACTTC.

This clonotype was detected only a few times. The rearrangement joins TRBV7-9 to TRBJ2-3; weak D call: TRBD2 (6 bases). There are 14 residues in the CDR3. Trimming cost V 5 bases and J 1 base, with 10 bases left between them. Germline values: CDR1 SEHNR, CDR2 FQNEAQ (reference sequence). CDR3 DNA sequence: TGTGCCAGCAGCGGCGGGGTGGGCACAGATACGCAGTATTTT. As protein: CASSGGVGTDTQYF. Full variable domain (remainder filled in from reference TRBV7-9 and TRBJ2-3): DTGVSQNPRHKITKRGQNVTFRCDPISEHNRLYWYRQTLGQGPEFLTYFQNEAQLEKSRLLSDRFSAERPKGSFSTLEIQRTEQGDSAMYLCASSGGVGTDTQYFGPGTRLTVL.

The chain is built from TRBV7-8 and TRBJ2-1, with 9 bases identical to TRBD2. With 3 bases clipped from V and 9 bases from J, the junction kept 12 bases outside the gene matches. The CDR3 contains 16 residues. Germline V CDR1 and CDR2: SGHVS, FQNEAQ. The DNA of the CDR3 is TGTGCCAGCAGCTTCTCAGGACTAGCGATTCGTATTGAGCAGTTCTTC. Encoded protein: CASSFSGLAIRIEQFF.

CDR3 in amino acids: CASLLDGTEAFF. The CDR3 nucleotides are TGTGCCAGTCTGTTAGATGGGACTGAAGCTTTCTTT. This chain uses TRBV7-2 with TRBJ1-1; D unclear. The V gene lost 9 bases and the J gene lost 5 bases, with 13 bases spanning the gap. There are 12 residues in the CDR3. CDR1 and CDR2 from the germline V gene are SGHTA and FQGNSA.

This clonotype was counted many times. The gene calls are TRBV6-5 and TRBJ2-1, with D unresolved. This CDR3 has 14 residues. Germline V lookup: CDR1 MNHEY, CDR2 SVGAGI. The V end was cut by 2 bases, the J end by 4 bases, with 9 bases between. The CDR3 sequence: CASSYGALYNEQFF. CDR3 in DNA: TGTGCCAGCAGTTACGGAGCCCTGTACAATGAGCAGTTCTTC.

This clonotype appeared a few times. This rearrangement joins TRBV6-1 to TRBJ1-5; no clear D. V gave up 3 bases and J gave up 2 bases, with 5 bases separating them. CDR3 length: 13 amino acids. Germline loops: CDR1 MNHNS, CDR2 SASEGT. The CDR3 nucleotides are TGTGCCAGCAGTGAGAACCGCAATCAGCCCCAGCATTTT. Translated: CASSENRNQPQHF.

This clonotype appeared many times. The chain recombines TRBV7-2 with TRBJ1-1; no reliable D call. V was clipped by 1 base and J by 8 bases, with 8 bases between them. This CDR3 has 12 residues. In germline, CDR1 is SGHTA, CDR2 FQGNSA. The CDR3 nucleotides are TGTGCCAGCAGCTTAGTGGCACCCGAAGCTTTCTTT. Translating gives CASSLVAPEAFF.

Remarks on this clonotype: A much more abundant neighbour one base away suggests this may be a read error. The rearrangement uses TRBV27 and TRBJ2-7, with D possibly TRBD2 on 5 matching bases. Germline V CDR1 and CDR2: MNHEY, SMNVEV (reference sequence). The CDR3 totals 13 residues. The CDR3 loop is CASSLEVDYEQCF. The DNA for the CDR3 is TGTGCCAGCAGTTTGGAAGTTGACTACGAGCAGTGCTTC.